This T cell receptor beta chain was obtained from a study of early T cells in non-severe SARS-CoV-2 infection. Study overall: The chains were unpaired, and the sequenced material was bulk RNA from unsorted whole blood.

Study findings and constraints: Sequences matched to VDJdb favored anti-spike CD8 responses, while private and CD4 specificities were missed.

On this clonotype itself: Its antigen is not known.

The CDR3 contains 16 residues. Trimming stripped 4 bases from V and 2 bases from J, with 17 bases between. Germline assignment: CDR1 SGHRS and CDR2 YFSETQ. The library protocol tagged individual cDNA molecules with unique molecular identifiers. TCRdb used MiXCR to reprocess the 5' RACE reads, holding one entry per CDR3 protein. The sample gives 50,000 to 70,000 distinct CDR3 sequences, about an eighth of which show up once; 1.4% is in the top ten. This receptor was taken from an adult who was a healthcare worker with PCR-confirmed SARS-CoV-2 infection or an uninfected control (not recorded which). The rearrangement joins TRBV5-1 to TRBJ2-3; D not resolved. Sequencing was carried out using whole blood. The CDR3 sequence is CASSPDAASPTDTQYF. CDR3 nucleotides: TGCGCCAGCAGCCCAGACGCGGCTAGTCCCACAGATACGCAGTATTTT.